This TCR beta chain was captured by sequencing in a study of chemoradiotherapy in HPV16-positive cancers. Assay used: immunoSEQ multiplex PCR; TCRdb lists only in-frame clones, some missing. The table records approximately 7,000 clones, approximately 79% of them present only once. With respect to this clone: Its antigen is as yet unknown.

Findings of the study overall: HPV-specific T cells were functionally defined from only a couple of HPV16-positive patients.

The receptor's source is a human donor with HPV-associated anogenital cancer. Sample collection was performed from a patient who underwent chemoradiotherapy.

CDR3 sequence: CASSKNDGWGGYTF. For the CDR3, the DNA is TGTGCCAGCAGCAAAAATGACGGGTGGGGTGGCTACACCTTC. The V gene is TRBV21-1, the J gene TRBJ1-2. TRBV21-1 is a known pseudogene. The CDR3 length is 14 residues.